The present T cell receptor (beta chain) was sequenced within a study of blood T cells in healthy people across ages. General study findings and limits: Naive T cell percentage showed a strong correlation with the diversity of TCR beta. It was the long-lived donors that had more naive CD4+ cells and higher diversity than aged donors.

A J-beta primer mix and a sample-barcoded 5' primer were used in a second PCR of roughly 7 to 12 cycles. Every sample gave at least 2.5 million paired-end reads containing CDR3. A single record per CDR3 protein comes from TCRdb applying MiXCR to the 5' RACE reads. The data show hundreds of thousands of distinct CDR3 sequences, more than 25% seen once. Germline CDR1 and CDR2: SNHLY and FYNNEI. The CDR3 has 14 residues. This clonotype was observed a few times. Its antigen remains unidentified. In each sample, at least 7 million PBMCs were isolated. This sequence was found in a woman over 75 in good health. Material for sequencing was blood. The V gene is TRBV2, the J gene TRBJ2-3; 7 bases agree with TRBD2. The CDR3: CACGGVPSTDTQYF. Written as DNA, the CDR3 is TGTGCGTGTGGGGGGGTTCCCAGCACAGATACGCAGTATTTT.